Shown below are 9 T cell receptor beta chains from a single sample sequenced in a study of blood T cells in healthy people across ages. Using a J-beta primer mix together with a sample-barcoded 5' primer, a second PCR was run for 7 to 11 cycles. TCRdb itself ran the 5' RACE reads through MiXCR, one entry per CDR3 protein. The sample consists of some 890,000 distinct CDR3 sequences, about 28% of them appearing once. Another study also made use of these data, one on T cells of mothers and their children.

The sequencing input was blood. These receptors were taken from a woman in her thirties or forties in good health.

This clonotype was observed once. The chain couples TRBV28 to TRBJ1-4; D gene uncertain. This CDR3 region has 15 residues. Germline CDR1 reads MDHEN; CDR2 reads SYDVKM. Between the trimmed V and J ends, which lost 5 bases and 4 bases, there was a span of 14 bases. CDR3 sequence: CASSAWTAYNEKLFF. Here the CDR3 DNA reads TGTGCCAGCAGTGCCTGGACCGCTTATAATGAAAAACTGTTTTTT. Together with reference TRBV28 and TRBJ1-4, the CDR3 gives the full variable domain: DVKVTQSSRYLVKRTGEKVFLECVQDMDHENMFWYRQDPGLGLRLIYFSYDVKMKEKGDIPEGYSVSREKKERFSLILESASTNQTSMYLCASSAWTAYNEKLFFGSGTQLSVL.

This clonotype has only a few counts. The V and J genes are TRBV28 and TRBJ2-3; maybe TRBD1 (6 bases). V was cut by 3 bases and J by 8 bases, with 15 bases left in between. CDR3 size: 14 residues. Germline CDR1 MDHEN, CDR2 SYDVKM. The CDR3 DNA reads as TGTGCCAGCAGTTTCCTCAAGACAGGACGTACGCAGTATTTT. This encodes CASSFLKTGRTQYF.

V gene TRBV28 combines with J gene TRBJ2-7; 10 bases line up with TRBD1. V was pared by 8 bases and J by 5 bases, with 6 bases of the junction left unmatched. There are 13 residues in the CDR3. CDR1 and CDR2 from the germline V gene are MDHEN and SYDVKM. CDR3 bases: TGTGCCAGCGGGACCGGGACAGGGGACGAGCAGTACTTC. Amino acids: CASGTGTGDEQYF.

This chain links TRBV5-1 with TRBJ1-2; perhaps TRBD1 as D (6 bases). Trimming cost V 0 bases and J 3 bases, with 12 bases left between them. This CDR3 has 15 amino acids. Germline V gives CDR1 SGHRS, CDR2 YFSETQ. Here the CDR3 reads CASSLEGQTYYGYTF. In nucleotides, the CDR3 is TGCGCCAGCAGCTTGGAAGGACAGACTTACTATGGCTACACCTTC.

This clonotype was seen more than once but under ten times. V gene TRBV2 combines with J gene TRBJ2-5; D is tentatively TRBD1 or TRBD2 (5 bases each). V lost 6 bases and J 1 base, leaving 9 bases between the germline ends. Germline CDR1 is SNHLY and CDR2 is FYNNEI. This CDR3 has 13 residues. The CDR3 loop reads CASRVGAQETQYF. The CDR3 bases are TGTGCCAGCAGAGTCGGGGCCCAAGAGACCCAGTACTTC.

Remarks on this clonotype: The junction and the germline gene differ at one end; a read error may be behind it. The rearrangement links TRBV7-8 to TRBJ2-7; D is possibly TRBD1 (6 bases). Germline CDR1 reads SGHVS; CDR2 reads FQNEAQ. The CDR3 is made up of 13 amino acids. The CDR3 DNA sequence: TGTGCCGGCAGCCGAACGGACAGTTACGAGCAGTACTTC. It encodes CAGSRTDSYEQYF.

The V gene is TRBV5-1, the J gene TRBJ1-5; D ambiguous. The CDR3 totals 13 residues. Germline V gene data show CDR1 as SGHRS and CDR2 as YFSETQ. Trimming cost V 1 base and J 7 bases, with 9 bases left between them. The CDR3 DNA reads as TGCGCCAGCAGCTTGTATCCACGGCAGCCCCAGCATTTT. This sequence encodes CASSLYPRQPQHF.

The chain is built from TRBV4-1 and TRBJ1-1; D might be TRBD1 (6 bases). V was shortened by 1 base and J by 0 bases, with 27 bases between the two germline ends. The CDR3 is made up of 21 amino acids. Per the germline V gene, CDR1 is MGHRA and CDR2 is YSYEKL. The CDR3 DNA sequence: TGCGCCAGCAGCCAAGGTCGTACAGGCCCGATGTGGGGGCAAATGAACACTGAAGCTTTCTTT. Protein product: CASSQGRTGPMWGQMNTEAFF.

J is TRBJ2-2 and V is TRBV30; 8 nucleotides line up with TRBD2. V dropped 5 bases and J dropped 1; count of bases not matched to a gene: 3. Germline V gene lookup returns CDR1 GTSNPN and CDR2 SVGIG (reference sequence). CDR3 length: 14 amino acids. The CDR3 reads CAWELAENTGELFF. CDR3 sequence (DNA): TGTGCCTGGGAACTAGCGGAGAACACCGGGGAGCTGTTTTTT.